This TCR beta chain was retrieved from a study of beta chain features in type 1 diabetes. Study-level information: There were approximately 100,000,000 sorted cells examined across all samples.

Expressed TCRB transcripts were sequenced, since all the RNA that had been isolated was reverse transcribed. Sequencing was performed with immunoSEQ multiplex PCR; in TCRdb, only in-frame clones are kept and a portion is missing. The table has 250,000 to 350,000 clones, around 10% seen once. The authors took one heparinised blood draw, averaging about 116 mL, from each donor. The sequenced sample consisted of naive CD4+ T cells from blood. This sequence originates from a woman between 25 and 40 years old in good health.

CDR3 nucleotide sequence: TGTGCCAGCTCCGGACTAGCGGGAGTTGAGGAGACCCAGTACTTC. As protein: CASSGLAGVEETQYF. This chain uses TRBV18 with TRBJ2-5; 13 bases fit TRBD2. The length of the CDR3 is 15 residues. The J segment lost 5 bases and the V segment lost 6 bases, leaving 6 bases of the junction unmatched. CDR1 is KGHSH and CDR2 is LQKENI in the germline V gene.